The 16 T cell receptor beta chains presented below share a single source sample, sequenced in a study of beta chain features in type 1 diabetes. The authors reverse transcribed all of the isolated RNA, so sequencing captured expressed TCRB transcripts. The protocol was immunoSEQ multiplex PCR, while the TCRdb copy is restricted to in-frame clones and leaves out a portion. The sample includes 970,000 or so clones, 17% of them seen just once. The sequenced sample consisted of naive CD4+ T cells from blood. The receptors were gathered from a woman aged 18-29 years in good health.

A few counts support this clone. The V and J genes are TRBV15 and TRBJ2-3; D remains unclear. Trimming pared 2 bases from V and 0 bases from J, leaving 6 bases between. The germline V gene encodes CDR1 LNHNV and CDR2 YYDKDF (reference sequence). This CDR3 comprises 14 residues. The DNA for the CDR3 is TGTGCCACCAGCAGACAAACTAGCACAGATACGCAGTATTTT. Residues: CATSRQTSTDTQYF.

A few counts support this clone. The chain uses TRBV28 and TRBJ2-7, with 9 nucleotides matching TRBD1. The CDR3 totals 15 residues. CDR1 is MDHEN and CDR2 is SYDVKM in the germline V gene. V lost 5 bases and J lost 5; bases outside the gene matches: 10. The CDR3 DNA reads TGTGCCAGCAGTGCGCCGGGACAGGGCGTACACGAGCAGTACTTC. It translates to CASSAPGQGVHEQYF. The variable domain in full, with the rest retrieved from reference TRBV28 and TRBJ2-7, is DVKVTQSSRYLVKRTGEKVFLECVQDMDHENMFWYRQDPGLGLRLIYFSYDVKMKEKGDIPEGYSVSREKKERFSLILESASTNQTSMYLCASSAPGQGVHEQYFGPGTRLTVT.

CDR3: CASSGDRTRSDIGGTF. The CDR3 DNA reads as TGTGCCAGTAGCGGGGACCGCACCCGCAGCGATATCGGGGGCACCTTC. The chain is built from TRBV19 and TRBJ1-2, with D tentatively TRBD1 (5 bases). Germline V gene lookup returns CDR1 LNHDA and CDR2 SQIVND (reference sequence). V gave up 6 bases and J gave up 13 bases, with 30 bases separating them. This CDR3 is 16 amino acids long.

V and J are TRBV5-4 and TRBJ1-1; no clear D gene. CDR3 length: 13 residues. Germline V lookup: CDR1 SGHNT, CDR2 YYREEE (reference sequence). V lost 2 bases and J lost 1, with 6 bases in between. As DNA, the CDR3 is TGTGCCAGCAGCTTAACACAGAACACTGAAGCTTTCTTT. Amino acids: CASSLTQNTEAFF.

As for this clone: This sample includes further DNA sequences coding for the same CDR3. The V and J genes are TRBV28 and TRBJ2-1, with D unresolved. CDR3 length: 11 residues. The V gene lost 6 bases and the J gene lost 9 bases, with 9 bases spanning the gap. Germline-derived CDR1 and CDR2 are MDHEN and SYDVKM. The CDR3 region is CASSLWGEQFF. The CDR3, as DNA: TGTGCCAGCAGCTTGTGGGGTGAGCAGTTCTTC.

DNA for the CDR3: TGTGCCAGCAGTCTAGGACAGGGCTCTCCGGCTTTCTTT. Its translation: CASSLGQGSPAFF. This chain joins TRBV2 and TRBJ1-1; TRBD1 aligns across 8 bases. Germline values: CDR1 SNHLY, CDR2 FYNNEI. Unmatched junction bases numbered 10, after V lost 5 bases and J lost 11 bases. The CDR3 sequence is 13 residues long.

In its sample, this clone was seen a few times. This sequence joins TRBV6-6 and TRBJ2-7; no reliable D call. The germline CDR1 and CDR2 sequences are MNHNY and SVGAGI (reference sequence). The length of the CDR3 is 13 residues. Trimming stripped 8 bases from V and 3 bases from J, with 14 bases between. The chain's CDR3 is CASSRAIDYEQYF. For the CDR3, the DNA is TGTGCCAGCTCGCGCGCTATTGACTACGAGCAGTACTTC.

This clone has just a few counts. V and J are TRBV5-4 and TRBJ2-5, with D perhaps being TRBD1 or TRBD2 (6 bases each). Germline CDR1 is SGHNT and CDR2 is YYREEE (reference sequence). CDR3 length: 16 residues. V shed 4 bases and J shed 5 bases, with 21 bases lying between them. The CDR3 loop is CASSPPGAMGEETQYF. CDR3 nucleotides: TGTGCCAGCAGCCCCCCGGGGGCAATGGGTGAGGAGACCCAGTACTTC. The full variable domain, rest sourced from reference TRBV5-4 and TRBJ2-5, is ETGVTQSPTHLIKTRGQQVTLRCSSQSGHNTVSWYQQALGQGPQFIFQYYREEENGRGNFPPRFSGLQFPNYSSELNVNALELDDSALYLCASSPPGAMGEETQYFGPGTRLLVL.

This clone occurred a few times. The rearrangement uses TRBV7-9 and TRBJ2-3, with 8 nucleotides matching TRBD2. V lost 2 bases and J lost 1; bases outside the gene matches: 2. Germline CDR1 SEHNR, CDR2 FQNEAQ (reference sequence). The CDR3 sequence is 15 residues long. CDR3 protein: CASSLTRGGTDTQYF. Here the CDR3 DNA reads TGTGCCAGCAGCTTAACGCGGGGGGGCACAGATACGCAGTATTTT.

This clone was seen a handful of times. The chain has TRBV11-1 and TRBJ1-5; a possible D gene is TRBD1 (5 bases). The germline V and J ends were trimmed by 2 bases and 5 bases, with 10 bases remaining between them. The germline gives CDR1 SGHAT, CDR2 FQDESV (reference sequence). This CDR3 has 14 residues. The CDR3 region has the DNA TGTGCCAGCAGCTTATCAGGGAGGGATCAGCCCCAGCATTTT. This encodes CASSLSGRDQPQHF.

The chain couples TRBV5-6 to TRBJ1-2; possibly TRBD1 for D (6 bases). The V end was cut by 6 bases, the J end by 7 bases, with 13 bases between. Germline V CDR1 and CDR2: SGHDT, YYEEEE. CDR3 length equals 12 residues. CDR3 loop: CASTATGSGYTF. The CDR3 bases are TGTGCCAGCACCGCGACAGGTTCTGGCTACACCTTC.

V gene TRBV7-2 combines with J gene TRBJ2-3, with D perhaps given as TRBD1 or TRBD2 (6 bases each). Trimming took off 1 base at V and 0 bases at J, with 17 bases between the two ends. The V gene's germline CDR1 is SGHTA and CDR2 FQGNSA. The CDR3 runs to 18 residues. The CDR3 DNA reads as TGTGCCAGCAGCTTAGTAAGCGTTACAGGGACTAGCACAGATACGCAGTATTTT. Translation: CASSLVSVTGTSTDTQYF.

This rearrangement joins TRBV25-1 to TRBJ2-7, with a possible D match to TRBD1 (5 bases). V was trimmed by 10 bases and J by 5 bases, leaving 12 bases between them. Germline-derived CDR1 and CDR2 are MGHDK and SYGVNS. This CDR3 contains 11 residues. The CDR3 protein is CATGRHHEQYF. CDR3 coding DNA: TGTGCCACAGGGCGGCACCACGAGCAGTACTTC.

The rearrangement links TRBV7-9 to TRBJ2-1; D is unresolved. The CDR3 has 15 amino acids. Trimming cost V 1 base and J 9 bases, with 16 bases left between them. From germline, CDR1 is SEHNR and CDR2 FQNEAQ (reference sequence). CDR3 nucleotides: TGTGCCAGCAGCTTAGTATCGGACCCCGGTGGTGAGCAGTTCTTC. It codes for CASSLVSDPGGEQFF.

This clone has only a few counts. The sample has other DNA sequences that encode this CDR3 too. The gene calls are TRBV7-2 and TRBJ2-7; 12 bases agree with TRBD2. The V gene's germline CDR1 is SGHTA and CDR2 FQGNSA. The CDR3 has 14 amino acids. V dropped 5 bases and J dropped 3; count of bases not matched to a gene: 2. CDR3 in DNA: TGTGCCAGCAGCCAGACTAGCGGGAGCTACGAGCAGTACTTC. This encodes CASSQTSGSYEQYF.

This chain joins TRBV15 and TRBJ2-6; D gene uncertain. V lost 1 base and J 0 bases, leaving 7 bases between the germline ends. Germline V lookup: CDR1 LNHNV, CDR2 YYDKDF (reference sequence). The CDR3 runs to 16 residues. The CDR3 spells CATSRGPGSGANVLTF. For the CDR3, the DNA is TGTGCCACCAGCAGAGGCCCGGGCTCTGGGGCCAACGTCCTGACTTTC.